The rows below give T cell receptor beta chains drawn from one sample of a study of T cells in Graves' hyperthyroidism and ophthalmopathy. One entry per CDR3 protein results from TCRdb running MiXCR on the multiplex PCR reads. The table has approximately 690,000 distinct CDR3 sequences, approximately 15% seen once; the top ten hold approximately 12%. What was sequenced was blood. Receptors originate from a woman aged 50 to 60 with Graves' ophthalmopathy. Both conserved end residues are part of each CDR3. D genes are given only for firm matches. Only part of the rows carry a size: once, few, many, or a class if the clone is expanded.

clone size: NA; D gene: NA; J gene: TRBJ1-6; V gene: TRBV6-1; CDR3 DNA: TGTGCCAGCAGATTCGGACAGACTAATTCACCCCTCCACTTT; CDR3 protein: CASRFGQTNSPLHF
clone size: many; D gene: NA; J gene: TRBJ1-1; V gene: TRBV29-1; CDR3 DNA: TGCAGCGTTGAGCGAGAGGGGACTGAAGCTTTCTTT; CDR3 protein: CSVEREGTEAFF
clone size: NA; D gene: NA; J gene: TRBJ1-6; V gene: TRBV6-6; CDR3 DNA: TGTGCCAGCAGTTACTCAGGGATAGGCTCACCCCTCCACTTT; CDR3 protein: CASSYSGIGSPLHF
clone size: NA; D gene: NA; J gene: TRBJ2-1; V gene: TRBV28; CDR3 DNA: TGTGCCAGCAGTTTAATCGGGCTTAACAATGAGCAGTTCTTC; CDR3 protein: CASSLIGLNNEQFF
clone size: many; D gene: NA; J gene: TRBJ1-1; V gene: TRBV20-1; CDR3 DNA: TGCAGTGCTCTTTATATGTGGGGGTACGATAACACTGAAGCTTTCTTT; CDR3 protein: CSALYMWGYDNTEAFF
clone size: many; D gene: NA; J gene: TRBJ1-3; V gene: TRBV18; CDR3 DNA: TGTGCCAGCTCCAACGGACGGACTTCTGGAAACACCATATATTTT; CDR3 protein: CASSNGRTSGNTIYF
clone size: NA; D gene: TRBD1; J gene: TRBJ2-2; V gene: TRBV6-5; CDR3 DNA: TGTGCCAGCAGTTACTCGATTATACTCGCGGACAGGACCGGGGAGCTGTTTTTT; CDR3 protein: CASSYSIILADRTGELFF
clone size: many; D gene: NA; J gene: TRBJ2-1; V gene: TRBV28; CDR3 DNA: TGTGCCAGCAGTTTAAGCCCAAGAGGGGGGAGGAATGAGCAGTTCTTC; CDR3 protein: CASSLSPRGGRNEQFF
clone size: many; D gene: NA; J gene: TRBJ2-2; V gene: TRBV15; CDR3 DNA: TGTGCCACCAGCAGAGTCGAAGGTAGCTCCACCGGGGAGCTGTTTTTT; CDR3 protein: CATSRVEGSSTGELFF
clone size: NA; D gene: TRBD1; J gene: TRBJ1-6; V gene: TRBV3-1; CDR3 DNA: TGTGCCAGCAGCCAAGGTCCGGCAGGGGGGACTTCACCCCTCCACTTT; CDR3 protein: CASSQGPAGGTSPLHF
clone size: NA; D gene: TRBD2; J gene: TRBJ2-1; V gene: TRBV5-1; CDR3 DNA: TGCGCCAGCAGCTTGACGGTCCAGACTAGCGGACTCAGTAGTGAGCAGTTCTTC; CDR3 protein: CASSLTVQTSGLSSEQFF
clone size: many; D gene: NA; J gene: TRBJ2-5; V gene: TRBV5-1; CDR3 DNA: TGCGCCAGCAGCTTGGGTATTCCTAGAGAGACCCAGTACTTC; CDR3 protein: CASSLGIPRETQYF
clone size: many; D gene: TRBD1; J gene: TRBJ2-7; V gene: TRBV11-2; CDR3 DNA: TGTGCCAGCAGCTTAGCAAGACAGGGGAACTACGAGCAGTACTTC; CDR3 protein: CASSLARQGNYEQYF
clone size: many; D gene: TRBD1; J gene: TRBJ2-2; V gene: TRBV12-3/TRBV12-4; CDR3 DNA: TGTGCCAGCAGCCCTGAGACAGGGGCACTTGACACCGGGGAGCTGTTTTTT; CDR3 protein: CASSPETGALDTGELFF
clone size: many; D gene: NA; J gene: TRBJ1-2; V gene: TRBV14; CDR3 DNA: TGTGCCAGCAGCCAGTATGTGGACTATGGCTACACCTTC; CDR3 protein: CASSQYVDYGYTF
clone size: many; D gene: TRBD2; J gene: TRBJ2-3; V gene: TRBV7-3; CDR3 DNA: TGTGCCAGCAGCTTAAGAGGCGGGAGGTCAGATACGCAGTATTTT; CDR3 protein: CASSLRGGRSDTQYF
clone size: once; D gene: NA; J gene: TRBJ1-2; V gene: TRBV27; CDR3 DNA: TGTGCCAGCAGTTTATCCAAGACAAAACGTAGGGACTATGGCTACACCTTC; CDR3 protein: CASSLSKTKRRDYGYTF
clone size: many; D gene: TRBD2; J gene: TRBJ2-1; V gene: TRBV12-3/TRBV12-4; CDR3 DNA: TGTGCCAGCAGTCAAAGCGGGAGGGCCCACAATGAGCAGTTCTTC; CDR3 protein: CASSQSGRAHNEQFF
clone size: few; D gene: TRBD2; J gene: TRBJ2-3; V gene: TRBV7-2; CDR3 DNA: TGTGCCAGCAGCGTGGCCGGGACTAGCTATCATACGGATACGCAGTATTTT; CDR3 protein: CASSVAGTSYHTDTQYF
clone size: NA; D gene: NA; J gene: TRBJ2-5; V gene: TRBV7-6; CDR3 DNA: TGTGCCAGCAGCCCCAGTAGCGGCCTATCAACCCAGTACTTC; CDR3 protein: CASSPSSGLSTQYF
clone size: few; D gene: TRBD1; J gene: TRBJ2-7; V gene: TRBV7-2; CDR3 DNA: TGTGCCAGCAGCCGGGAATACGGACAGGTCTACGAGCAGTACTTC; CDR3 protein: CASSREYGQVYEQYF
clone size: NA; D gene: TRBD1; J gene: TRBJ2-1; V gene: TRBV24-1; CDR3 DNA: TGTGCCACCAGTGCCGACAGGGGTGAGATCTACAATGAGCAGTTCTTC; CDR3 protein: CATSADRGEIYNEQFF
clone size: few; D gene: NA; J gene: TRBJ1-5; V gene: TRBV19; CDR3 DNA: TGTGCCAGTAGTATTCTCTTGGCAGGGGTACAGCCCCAGCATTTT; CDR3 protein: CASSILLAGVQPQHF
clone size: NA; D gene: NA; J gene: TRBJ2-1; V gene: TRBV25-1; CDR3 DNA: TGTGCCAGCACGGTCGGGAGCTCCTACAATAAGCAGTTCTTC; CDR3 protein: CASTVGSSYNKQFF
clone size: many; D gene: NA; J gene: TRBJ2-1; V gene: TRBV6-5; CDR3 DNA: TGTGCCAGCAGTTACTCCGCAGAGTACAATGAGCAGTTCTTC; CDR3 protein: CASSYSAEYNEQFF
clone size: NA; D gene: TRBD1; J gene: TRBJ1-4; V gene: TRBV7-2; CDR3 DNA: TGTGCCAGCAGCTCAGGGGGGGGGAGTGAAAAACTGTTTTTT; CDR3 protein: CASSSGGGSEKLFF
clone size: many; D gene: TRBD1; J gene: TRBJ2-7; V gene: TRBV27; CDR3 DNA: TGTGCCAGCAGTCCCCTAAGGGGGCGTCCTGCCGAGCAGTACTTC; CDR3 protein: CASSPLRGRPAEQYF
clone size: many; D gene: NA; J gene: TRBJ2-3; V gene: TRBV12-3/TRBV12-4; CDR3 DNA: TGTGCCAGCAGGAGAGTATCTAGCACAGATACGCAGTATTTT; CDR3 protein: CASRRVSSTDTQYF
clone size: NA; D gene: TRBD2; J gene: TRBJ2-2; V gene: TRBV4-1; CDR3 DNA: TGCGCCAGCAGCCAAGAGGGTAGCGGGAGTTGGAGCGGGGAGCTGTTTTTT; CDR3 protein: CASSQEGSGSWSGELFF
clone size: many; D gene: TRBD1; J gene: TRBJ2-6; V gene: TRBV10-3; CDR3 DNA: TGTGCCATCAGTGACCGAATGACAAGGACAGGGTCTGGGGCCAACGTCCTGACTTTC; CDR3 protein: CAISDRMTRTGSGANVLTF
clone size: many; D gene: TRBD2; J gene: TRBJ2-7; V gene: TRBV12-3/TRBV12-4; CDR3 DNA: TGTGCCAGCAGTCCGACTAGCGGGAGGCACTACGAGCAGTACTTC; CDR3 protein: CASSPTSGRHYEQYF
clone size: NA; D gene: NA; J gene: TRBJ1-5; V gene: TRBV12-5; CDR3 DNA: TGTGCTAGTGGTTTGGGCGGGCACAGGGCAAGCAATCAGCCCCAGCATTTT; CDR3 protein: CASGLGGHRASNQPQHF
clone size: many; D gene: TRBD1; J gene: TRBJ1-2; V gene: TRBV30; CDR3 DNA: TGTGCCTGTCATAAAATGACAGGGGTTGAAGACTATGGCTACACCTTC; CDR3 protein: CACHKMTGVEDYGYTF
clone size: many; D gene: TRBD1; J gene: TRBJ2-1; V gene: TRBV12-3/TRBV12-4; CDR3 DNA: TGTGCCAGCAGTTTAAGAGGGACAGGGTTTAATGAGCAGTTCTTC; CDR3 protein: CASSLRGTGFNEQFF
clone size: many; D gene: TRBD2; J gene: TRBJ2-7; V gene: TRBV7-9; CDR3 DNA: TGTGCCAGCAGCTCCAGGACTAGCGGGAAGTACGAGCAGTACTTC; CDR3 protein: CASSSRTSGKYEQYF
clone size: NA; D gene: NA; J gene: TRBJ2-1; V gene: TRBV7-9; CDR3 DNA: TGTGCCAGCAGCTCACATTCCCAGTATGAGCAGTTCTTC; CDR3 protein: CASSSHSQYEQFF
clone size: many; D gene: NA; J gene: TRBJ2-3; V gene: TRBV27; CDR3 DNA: TGTGCCAGCAGTTTAGGGTCTAGCGAGGTAGATACGCAGTATTTT; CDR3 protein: CASSLGSSEVDTQYF
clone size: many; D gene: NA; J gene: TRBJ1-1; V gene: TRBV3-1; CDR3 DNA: TGTGCCAGCAGCCAACTTGGAGGAGGGTCAATGAACACTGAAGCTTTCTTT; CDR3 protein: CASSQLGGGSMNTEAFF
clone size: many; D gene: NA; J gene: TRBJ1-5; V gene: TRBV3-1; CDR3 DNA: TGTGCCAGCAGCCCACGAGGAAGGGGGGATCAGCCCCAGCATTTT; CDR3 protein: CASSPRGRGDQPQHF
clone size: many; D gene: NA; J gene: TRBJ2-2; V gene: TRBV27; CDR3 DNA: TGTGCCAGCAGTTTACAGGGGTTGGACACCGGGGAGCTGTTTTTT; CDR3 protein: CASSLQGLDTGELFF
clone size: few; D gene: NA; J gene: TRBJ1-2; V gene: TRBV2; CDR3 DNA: TGTGCCAGCAGGTCGTCCACAGCTAACTATGGCTACACCTTC; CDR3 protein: CASRSSTANYGYTF
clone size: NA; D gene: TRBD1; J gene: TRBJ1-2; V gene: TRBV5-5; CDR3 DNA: TGTGCCAGCAGCTTCTACCGCCGGACAGGGAATTGGGGCTACACCTTC; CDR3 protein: CASSFYRRTGNWGYTF
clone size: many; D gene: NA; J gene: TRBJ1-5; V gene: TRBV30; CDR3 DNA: TGTGCCTGGGGGGCCTCCGGGGTCTATCAGCCCCAGCATTTT; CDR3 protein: CAWGASGVYQPQHF
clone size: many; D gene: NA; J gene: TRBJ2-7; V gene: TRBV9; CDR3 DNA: TGTGCCAGCAGCCCCCTAGGGAGTTCCTACGAGCAGTACTTC; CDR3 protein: CASSPLGSSYEQYF
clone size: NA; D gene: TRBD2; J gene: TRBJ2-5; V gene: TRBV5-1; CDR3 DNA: TGCGCCAGCAGCCCGTCGGGACTAATAGAGACCCAGTACTTC; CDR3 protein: CASSPSGLIETQYF
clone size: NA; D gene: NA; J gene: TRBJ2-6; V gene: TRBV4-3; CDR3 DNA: TGCGCCAGCAGCCAAGATCGGGTGGGCTCTGGGGCCAACGTCCTGACTTTC; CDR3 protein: CASSQDRVGSGANVLTF
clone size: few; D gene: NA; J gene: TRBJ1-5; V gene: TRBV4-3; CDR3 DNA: TGCGCCAGCAGCCAGAAGTCCCGGAATCAGCCCCAGCATTTT; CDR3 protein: CASSQKSRNQPQHF
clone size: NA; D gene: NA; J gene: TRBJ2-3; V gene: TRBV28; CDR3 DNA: TGTGCCAGCACCCCGGGCGGGGCCGTCACAGATACGCAGTATTTT; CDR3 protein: CASTPGGAVTDTQYF
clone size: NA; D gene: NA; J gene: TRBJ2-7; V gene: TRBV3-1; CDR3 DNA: TGTGCCAGCAGCCCCGTCGGACTGAGCTCCTACGAGCAGCACTTC; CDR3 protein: CASSPVGLSSYEQHF
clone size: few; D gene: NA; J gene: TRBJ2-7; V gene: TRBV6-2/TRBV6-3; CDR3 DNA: TGTGCCAGCAGTTACTACCAGGGAACCACCTACGAGCAGTACTTC; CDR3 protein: CASSYYQGTTYEQYF
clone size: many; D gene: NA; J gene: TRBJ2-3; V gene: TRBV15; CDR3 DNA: TGTGCCACCAGCAGAGACCCATTAGGGATTCATACGCAGTATTTT; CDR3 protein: CATSRDPLGIHTQYF
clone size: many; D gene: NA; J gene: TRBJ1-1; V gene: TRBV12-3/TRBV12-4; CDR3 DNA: TGTGCCAGCAGTTCCCCGTTAGACACGAACACTGAAGCTTTCTTT; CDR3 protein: CASSSPLDTNTEAFF
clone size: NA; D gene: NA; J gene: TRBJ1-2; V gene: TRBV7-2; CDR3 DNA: TGCGCCAGCAGCCAAGTCCAGGGGAACTATGGCTACACCTTC; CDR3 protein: CASSQVQGNYGYTF
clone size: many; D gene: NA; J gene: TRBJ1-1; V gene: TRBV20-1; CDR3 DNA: TGCAGTGCTTGCAAAGAAGTAGGGTTGGCAATGAACACTGAAGCTTTCTTT; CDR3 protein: CSACKEVGLAMNTEAFF
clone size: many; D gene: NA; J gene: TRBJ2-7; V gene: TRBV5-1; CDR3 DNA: TGCGCCAGCAGCTTGGATGCGATGTCCTACGAGCAGTACTTC; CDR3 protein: CASSLDAMSYEQYF
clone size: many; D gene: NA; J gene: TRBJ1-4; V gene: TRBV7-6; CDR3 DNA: TGTGCCAGCAGCTTCCCAGGAGGGAATGAAAAACTGTTTTTT; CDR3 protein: CASSFPGGNEKLFF
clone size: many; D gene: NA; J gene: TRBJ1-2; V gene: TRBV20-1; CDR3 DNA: TGCAGTGCACCAGGGTTATCTAACTATGGCTACACCTTC; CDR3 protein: CSAPGLSNYGYTF
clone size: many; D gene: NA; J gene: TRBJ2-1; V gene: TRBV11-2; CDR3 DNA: TGTGCCAGCAGCTTAAGGGGTAGGGCAACTGCCTACAATGAGCAGTTCTTC; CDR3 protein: CASSLRGRATAYNEQFF
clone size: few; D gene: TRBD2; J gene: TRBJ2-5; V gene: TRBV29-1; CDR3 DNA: TGCAGCGTTCCGTCCCTAGCGGGAGGGCCAGGAGAGACCCAGTACTTC; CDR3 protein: CSVPSLAGGPGETQYF
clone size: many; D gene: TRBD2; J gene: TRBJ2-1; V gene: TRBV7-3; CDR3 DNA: TGTGCCAGCAGCCCATCCGGGACTAGCGTCTACAATGAGCAGTTCTTC; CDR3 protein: CASSPSGTSVYNEQFF